This record covers a single T cell receptor (beta chain). This CDR3 region has 15 residues. The entry originates in a study of beta chain features in type 1 diabetes. Sequenced material consisted of expressed TCRB transcripts (all of the isolated RNA was reverse transcribed). Method: immunoSEQ multiplex PCR; TCRdb's copy keeps in-frame clones and lacks some. The table has 120,000 to 150,000 clones, about 9.4% seen once; the top ten hold under 1.5%. The specimen sequenced was naive CD4+ T cells from blood. This chain joins TRBV21-1 and TRBJ2-1; the tabulated D call, TRBD2, remains unverified against the DNA. TRBV21-1 is a known pseudogene. This TCR was recovered from a man younger than 35 in good health. CDR3 coding DNA: TGTGCCACCAATGGCGGGAGTAGCTCCTACAATGAGCAGTTCTTC. As protein: CATNGGSSSYNEQFF.